This T cell receptor beta chain stems from a study of shared T cell receptors in the human thymus. Germline values: CDR1 MDHEN, CDR2 SYDVKM. V lost 5 bases and J lost 0; bases outside the gene matches: 5. This CDR3 is built from 16 residues. TCRdb's copy holds only in-frame clones and misses some; the assay was immunoSEQ multiplex PCR. The sample includes about 660,000 clones, approximately 88% of them seen just once. These data were likewise used in another study, on human thymus T cells.

The chain is built from TRBV28 and TRBJ2-7; 12 nucleotides line up with TRBD2. The TCR comes from a boy under two years old with a congenital heart defect. Source material: thymocytes. Here the CDR3 reads CASSLGLAGPSYEQYF. DNA of the CDR3: TGTGCCAGCAGTCTCGGACTAGCGGGGCCCTCCTACGAGCAGTACTTC.